This TCR beta chain is drawn from a study of T-cell reconstitution after alpha-beta-depleted transplantation in children. TCRbeta library construction was performed incorporating unique molecular identifiers. TCRdb analysed the PCR reads with MiXCR anew, one entry per CDR3 protein. The sample has just under 550,000 distinct CDR3 sequences; 18% are singletons. The V and J ends lost 2 bases and 0 bases respectively, with 8 bases between them. This CDR3 region has 15 residues. Germline CDR1 and CDR2: LNHDA and SQIVND (reference sequence). The sequencing here drew on PBMCs from the stem cell graft donor, taken from the stem cell graft. The TCR originated in a human donor who donated a stem cell graft to a child with acute lymphoblastic leukemia. The rearrangement joins TRBV19 to TRBJ1-5, with D hard to call. This CDR3 is CASSIKGHSNQPQHF. For the CDR3, the DNA is TGTGCCAGTAGTATAAAAGGGCATAGCAATCAGCCCCAGCATTTT.